The 17 T cell receptor beta chains below were found in one sample sequenced in a study of OX40 agonist ivuxolimab in advanced cancers. Clones were read by immunoSEQ multiplex PCR, and TCRdb kept only the in-frame ones, dropping some. The table has 78,000 or so clones, 70% to 90% seen once. This specimen consisted of CD4+ or CD8+ T cells sorted from blood, obtained in a trial of the OX40 agonist ivuxolimab. These receptor sequences come from an adult with an advanced solid tumor such as melanoma, head and neck, liver or kidney cancer.

The chain joins TRBV28 to TRBJ2-2; D might be TRBD2 (6 bases). Germline V gene sequence: CDR1 MDHEN, CDR2 SYDVKM. Trimming took 7 bases from V and 7 from J, leaving 19 bases between them. This CDR3 comprises 15 residues. CDR3 nucleotide sequence: TGTGCCAGCACCTGGTCGGGGGTTAGAGGCGGGGAGCTGTTTTTT. It encodes CASTWSGVRGGELFF.

The gene calls are TRBV29-1 and TRBJ2-7; maybe TRBD1 (5 bases). Trimming took 3 bases from V and 3 from J, leaving 9 bases between them. Germline-derived CDR1 and CDR2 are SQVTM and ANQGSEA. This CDR3 has 12 residues. This CDR3 is CSVDGQGYEQYF. CDR3 coding DNA: TGCAGCGTTGACGGGCAGGGCTACGAGCAGTACTTC.

The chain carries TRBV28 and TRBJ2-3; D remains ambiguous. Deletions cut 3 bases from V and 1 base from J, with 14 bases between. Germline V gene lookup returns CDR1 MDHEN and CDR2 SYDVKM. The CDR3 is made up of 16 amino acids. CDR3 nucleotide sequence: TGTGCCAGCAGTTTGGAGCGCCGACCACGCACAGATACGCAGTATTTT. It yields the protein CASSLERRPRTDTQYF.

The table lists this clone with a few counts. The J gene is TRBJ1-5, the V gene TRBV13; no definite D call. V lost 3 bases and J 3 bases, leaving 9 bases between the germline ends. The length of the CDR3 is 14 residues. The germline gives CDR1 PRHDT, CDR2 FYEKMQ (reference sequence). CDR3 loop: CASSFGRFNQPQHF. The DNA of the CDR3 is TGTGCCAGCAGCTTTGGACGGTTCAATCAGCCCCAGCATTTT. The variable domain in full, completed from reference TRBV13 and TRBJ1-5, reads AAGVIQSPRHLIKEKRETATLKCYPIPRHDTVYWYQQGPGQDPQFLISFYEKMQSDKGSIPDRFSAQQFSDYHSELNMSSLELGDSALYFCASSFGRFNQPQHFGDGTRLSIL.

This chain links TRBV19 with TRBJ2-3; 14 bases align to TRBD2. The V gene end was trimmed by 3 bases and the J gene end by 7 bases; junction bases not matched to a gene: 9. CDR1 and CDR2 (germline): LNHDA, SQIVND (reference sequence). The CDR3 is made up of 17 amino acids. The CDR3 reads CASSMGGTSGSRNTQYF. CDR3 DNA: TGTGCCAGTAGTATGGGCGGGACTAGCGGGAGTAGGAATACGCAGTATTTT.

The rearrangement links TRBV28 to TRBJ2-1; D may be TRBD1 or TRBD2 (5 bases each). Germline CDR1 and CDR2: MDHEN and SYDVKM. CDR3 length: 15 residues. The ends were cut back, 5 bases at V and 5 bases at J, with 16 bases in the middle. The CDR3 nucleotides read TGTGCCAGCAGTCTCCCCGGGACGGACCACAATGAGCAGTTCTTC. It translates to CASSLPGTDHNEQFF.

The V and J genes are TRBV11-2 and TRBJ2-3; D not resolved. Trimming shortened V by 3 bases and J by 2 bases, and 9 bases separated the two germline ends. Looked up from germline, CDR1 is SGHAT and CDR2 is FQNNGV. The CDR3 consists of 14 residues. This chain's CDR3 is CASSFGSPTDTQYF. CDR3 nucleotide sequence: TGTGCCAGCAGCTTCGGTAGCCCCACAGATACGCAGTATTTT.

The genes are TRBV5-1 and TRBJ2-6; D may match TRBD1 or TRBD2 (5 bases each). Germline CDR1 and CDR2: SGHRS and YFSETQ. V lost 4 bases and J lost 0, with 11 bases in between. The CDR3 has 16 residues. The CDR3 here is CASSGDGSSGANVLTF. CDR3 DNA: TGCGCCAGCAGCGGGGACGGAAGCTCTGGGGCCAACGTCCTGACTTTC.

The chain has TRBV10-3 and TRBJ2-3; 8 positions agree with TRBD2. With V trimmed by 5 bases and J by 2 bases, 6 bases remained unmatched. Per germline, CDR1 ENHRY and CDR2 SYGVKD. The CDR3 contains 15 residues. This CDR3 is CAISPGTSVTDTQYF. The CDR3 DNA reads TGTGCCATCAGTCCCGGGACTAGTGTCACAGATACGCAGTATTTT.

This rearrangement joins TRBV18 to TRBJ1-2, with D unresolved. Trimming removed 4 bases from V and 6 bases from J, with 15 bases in between. The CDR3 is 14 residues long. In germline, CDR1 is KGHSH, CDR2 LQKENI. The CDR3: CASSHRTREDGYTF. Written as DNA, the CDR3 is TGTGCCAGCTCACACCGGACGAGAGAGGATGGCTACACCTTC.

The J gene is TRBJ2-7, the V gene TRBV6-1; D is undetermined. Germline V gene lookup returns CDR1 MNHNS and CDR2 SASEGT. The CDR3 spans 14 residues. V lost 8 bases and J 2 bases, leaving 16 bases between the germline ends. The DNA of the CDR3 is TGTGCCAGCGAATTGAGTGGATTGGCCTACGAGCAGTACTTC. It is translated as CASELSGLAYEQYF.

The chain uses TRBV6-5 and TRBJ1-5, with D maybe TRBD1 (5 bases). CDR3 size: 15 residues. The germline gives CDR1 MNHEY, CDR2 SVGAGI. V dropped 2 bases and J dropped 4 bases, with 12 bases sitting between them. This CDR3 reads CASSYLDSKNQPQHF. CDR3 DNA sequence: TGTGCCAGCAGTTACCTTGACAGTAAAAATCAGCCCCAGCATTTT.

The chain joins TRBV28 to TRBJ2-7, with 7 nucleotides matching TRBD2. The CDR3 has 15 residues. Germline CDR1 reads MDHEN; CDR2 reads SYDVKM. V shed 0 bases and J 0 bases; nucleotides not matched to a gene: 2. The CDR3 spells CASSLWGGPSYEQYF. The CDR3 bases are TGTGCCAGCAGTTTATGGGGAGGGCCCTCCTACGAGCAGTACTTC.

The chain recombines TRBV19 with TRBJ2-6; 11 bases agree with TRBD1. V was clipped by 2 bases and J by 3 bases; unmatched bases: 6. Looked up from germline, CDR1 is LNHDA and CDR2 is SQIVND (reference sequence). The CDR3 runs to 18 residues. Written as DNA, the CDR3 is TGTGCCAGTAGTATATTAGGACAGGGGGCGAGTGGGGCCAACGTCCTGACTTTC. This sequence encodes CASSILGQGASGANVLTF. The full variable domain, in which reference TRBV19 and TRBJ2-6 provide the parts outside the CDR3, is DGGITQSPKYLFRKEGQNVTLSCEQNLNHDAMYWYRQDPGQGLRLIYYSQIVNDFQKGDIAEGYSVSREKKESFPLTVTSAQKNPTAFYLCASSILGQGASGANVLTFGAGSRLTVL.

The chain links TRBV6-5 to TRBJ2-7; TRBD2 might be the D (6 bases). The V gene lost 2 bases and the J gene lost 6 bases, with 11 bases spanning the gap. CDR1 and CDR2 from the germline V gene are MNHEY and SVGAGI. The CDR3 length is 13 residues. The CDR3 spells CASSYAEGAEQYF. The CDR3, as DNA: TGTGCCAGCAGTTACGCGGAGGGAGCCGAGCAGTACTTC.

The J gene is TRBJ2-1, the V gene TRBV15; TRBD2 matches at 7 bases. The CDR3 totals 14 residues. Germline values: CDR1 LNHNV, CDR2 YYDKDF (reference sequence). With 6 bases clipped from V and 6 bases from J, the junction kept 8 bases outside the gene matches. The CDR3 DNA is TGTGCCACCAGAAGGCGGGAGATGTGCAATGAGCAGTTCTTC. It yields the protein CATRRREMCNEQFF.

V is TRBV5-4 and J is TRBJ2-7; TRBD2 matches at 7 bases. CDR1 is SGHNT, CDR2 YYREEE, per germline (reference sequence). V trimming: 4 bases; J trimming: 2 bases; junction bases outside the gene matches: 12. This CDR3 spans 16 amino acids. The CDR3 sequence: CASSHGTRRETYEQYF. CDR3 nucleotide sequence: TGTGCCAGCAGCCACGGTACAAGGCGGGAGACCTACGAGCAGTACTTC.